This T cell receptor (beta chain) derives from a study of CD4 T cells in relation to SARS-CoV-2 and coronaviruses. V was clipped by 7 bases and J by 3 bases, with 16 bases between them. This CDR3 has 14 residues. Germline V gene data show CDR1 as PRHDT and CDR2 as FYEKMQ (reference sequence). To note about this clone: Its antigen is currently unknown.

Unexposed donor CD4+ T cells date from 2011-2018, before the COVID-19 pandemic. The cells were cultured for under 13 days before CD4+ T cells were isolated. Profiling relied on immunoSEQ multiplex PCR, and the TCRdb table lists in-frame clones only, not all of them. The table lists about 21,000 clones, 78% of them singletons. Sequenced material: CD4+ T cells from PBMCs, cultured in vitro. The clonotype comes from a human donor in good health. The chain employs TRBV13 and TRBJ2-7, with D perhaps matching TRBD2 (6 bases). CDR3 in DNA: TGTGCCAGCACTAGGAGGAGGGATGGCTACGAGCAGTACTTC. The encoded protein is CASTRRRDGYEQYF.